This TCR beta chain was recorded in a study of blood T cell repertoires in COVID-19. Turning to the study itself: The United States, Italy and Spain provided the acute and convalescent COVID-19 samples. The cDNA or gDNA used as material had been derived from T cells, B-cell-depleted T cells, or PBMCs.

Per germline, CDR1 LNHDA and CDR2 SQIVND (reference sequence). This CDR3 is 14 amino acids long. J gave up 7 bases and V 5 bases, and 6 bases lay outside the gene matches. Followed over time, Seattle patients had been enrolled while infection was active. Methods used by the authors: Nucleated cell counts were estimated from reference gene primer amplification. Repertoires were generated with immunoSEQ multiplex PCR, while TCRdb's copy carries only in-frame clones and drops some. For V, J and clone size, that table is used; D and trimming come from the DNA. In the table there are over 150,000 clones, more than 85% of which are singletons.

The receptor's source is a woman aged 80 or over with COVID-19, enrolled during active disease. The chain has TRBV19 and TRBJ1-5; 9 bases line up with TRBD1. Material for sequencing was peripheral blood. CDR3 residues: CASSHRGRGQPQHF. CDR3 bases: TGTGCCAGTAGTCACAGGGGGCGCGGGCAGCCCCAGCATTTT.